One and the same sample provided the 20 T cell receptor beta chains below, sequenced in a study of response to subunit inactivated influenza vaccine (dated by TCRdb to the late 2010s). The receptor library was made with RT-PCR. The sequencer listed for this sample is Illumina HiSeq 2500. In TCRdb, the public reads were trimmed at Q25 with fastp and aligned with MiXCR, with productive beta chains retained. Each entry is one CDR3 protein sequence, shown with its most common DNA and genes. The table for this sample lists about 620,000 distinct CDR3 sequences; roughly 12% of them were counted only once. 10% of the sample is in the top ten clones. The input for sequencing was PBMCs from blood, taken on the day of vaccination. Receptors originate from a man in his forties or fifties who received an inactivated influenza vaccine. Donor details come from another sample of the same person, matched by shared clones.

The chain recombines TRBV7-9 with TRBJ2-7; unclear D gene. CDR3 size: 16 residues. Trimming stripped 3 bases from V and 2 bases from J, with 17 bases between. Germline CDR1 reads SEHNR; CDR2 reads FQNEAQ (reference sequence). For the CDR3, the DNA is TGTGCCAGCAGCTTTCCTGGCACGGGTTCGGCCTACGAGCAGTACTTC. This translates into CASSFPGTGSAYEQYF.

This clonotype was detected only a few times. V usage is TRBV5-5 and J usage is TRBJ2-3; the match to TRBD1 covers 9 bases. The CDR3 is 16 residues long. Germline CDR1 reads SGHKS; CDR2 reads YYEKEE (reference sequence). V was clipped by 5 bases and J by 1 base; unmatched bases: 8. The CDR3 sequence is CASSYLRTGGTDTQYF. In DNA form, the CDR3 reads TGTGCCAGCAGTTACCTTCGGACAGGGGGCACAGATACGCAGTATTTT.

This clonotype was observed a few times. This chain connects TRBV7-2 to TRBJ1-2; unclear D gene. Germline CDR1 SGHTA, CDR2 FQGNSA. V lost 1 base, J lost 7 bases, and 7 bases lay in between. The CDR3 loop spans 12 amino acids. The CDR3 reads CASSLGFRGYTF. The CDR3 nucleotides read TGTGCCAGCAGCTTAGGGTTCCGTGGCTACACCTTC. Full variable domain (missing parts from reference TRBV7-2 and TRBJ1-2): GAGVSQSPSNKVTEKGKDVELRCDPISGHTALYWYRQSLGQGLEFLIYFQGNSAPDKSGLPSDRFSAERTGGSVSTLTIQRTQQEDSAVYLCASSLGFRGYTFGSGTRLTVV.

The chain carries TRBV6-5 and TRBJ1-1; tentatively, D is TRBD1 (5 bases). The CDR3 runs 18 residues. CDR1 and CDR2 from the germline V gene are MNHEY and SVGAGI. V was trimmed by 0 bases and J by 4 bases, leaving 21 bases between them. CDR3 in amino acids: CASSYSPSAGGKSTEAFF. The CDR3 DNA reads TGTGCCAGCAGTTACTCTCCATCGGCGGGGGGGAAAAGCACTGAAGCTTTCTTT.

This clonotype was detected a few times. The chain carries TRBV6-5 and TRBJ1-1; no reliable D call. In germline, CDR1 is MNHEY, CDR2 SVGAGI. V gave up 0 bases and J gave up 1 base, with 9 bases separating them. CDR3 length: 15 amino acids. The CDR3 nucleotides read TGTGCCAGCAGTTACTCGTGGGGAGGGAACACTGAAGCTTTCTTT. Translated: CASSYSWGGNTEAFF.

The sample holds one count of this clonotype. The rearrangement joins TRBV20-1 to TRBJ2-5, with 12 bases identical to TRBD1. V gave up 6 bases and J gave up 12 bases; unmatched junction bases: 14. Germline loops: CDR1 DFQATT, CDR2 SNEGSKA (reference sequence). The CDR3 is made up of 14 amino acids. CDR3 DNA sequence: TGCAGTGCACAAGGTCTGGGACAGGGGGCCAGAGAGTACTTC. It translates to CSAQGLGQGAREYF.

The V call is TRBV4-3, the J call TRBJ2-7; D perhaps matches TRBD2 (5 bases). The CDR3 length is 16 residues. The ends were cut back, 2 bases at V and 2 bases at J, with 16 bases in the middle. Germline CDR1 LGHNA, CDR2 YSLEER. CDR3 DNA: TGCGCCAGCAGCCAAAGGGTCGGGATAGGAGCCTACGAGCAGTACTTC. Amino acids: CASSQRVGIGAYEQYF.

In this sample, this clonotype turned up many times. The V call is TRBV5-6, the J call TRBJ2-1; perhaps TRBD1 as D (6 bases). Germline lookup yields CDR1 SGHDT and CDR2 YYEEEE. The CDR3 is made up of 15 amino acids. Trimming took off 3 bases at V and 0 bases at J, with 10 bases between the two ends. The CDR3 DNA is TGTGCCAGCAGCTCCATGGACAGCTCCTACAATGAGCAGTTCTTC. It is translated as CASSSMDSSYNEQFF. Full variable domain (outside the CDR3, taken from reference TRBV5-6 and TRBJ2-1): DAGVTQSPTHLIKTRGQQVTLRCSPKSGHDTVSWYQQALGQGPQFIFQYYEEEERQRGNFPDRFSGHQFPNYSSELNVNALLLGDSALYLCASSSMDSSYNEQFFGPGTRLTVL.

This clonotype was detected a few times. The genes are TRBV9 and TRBJ2-5; D ambiguous. Trimming pared 0 bases from V and 6 bases from J, leaving 12 bases between. The germline CDR1 and CDR2 sequences are SGDLS and YYNGEE. The CDR3 loop spans 14 amino acids. The CDR3 protein is CASSVAQVSQTQYF. CDR3 bases: TGTGCCAGCAGCGTAGCCCAGGTTTCGCAGACCCAGTACTTC.

The rearrangement links TRBV11-2 to TRBJ2-2; D remains ambiguous. This CDR3 is 12 amino acids long. V lost 8 bases and J lost 6, with 10 bases in between. From germline, CDR1 is SGHAT and CDR2 FQNNGV. In DNA, the CDR3 is TGTGCCAGCCACCGTTTGGCCGGGGAGCTGTTTTTT. As protein: CASHRLAGELFF. The full variable domain, in which reference TRBV11-2 and TRBJ2-2 provide the parts outside the CDR3, is EAGVAQSPRYKIIEKRQSVAFWCNPISGHATLYWYQQILGQGPKLLIQFQNNGVVDDSQLPKDRFSAERLKGVDSTLKIQPAKLEDSAVYLCASHRLAGELFFGEGSRLTVL.

The sample holds many counts of this clonotype. The rearrangement links TRBV7-2 to TRBJ1-1, with D possibly TRBD1 on 6 matching bases. V shed 5 bases and J shed 7 bases, with 11 bases lying between them. The length of the CDR3 is 12 residues. Germline CDR1 is SGHTA and CDR2 is FQGNSA. CDR3 nucleotides: TGTGCCAGCAGCCCACAGGGAAATGAAGCTTTCTTT. The encoded protein is CASSPQGNEAFF.

This clonotype has just a few counts. The chain couples TRBV15 to TRBJ2-2, with TRBD1 identical over 9 bases. The CDR3 sequence is 16 residues long. The J segment lost 8 bases and the V segment lost 1 base, leaving 8 bases of the junction unmatched. CDR1 is LNHNV and CDR2 is YYDKDF in the germline V gene (reference sequence). The CDR3 DNA reads as TGTGCCACCAGCAGAGCACCCCCGGGACAGGGAGGGGAGCTGTTTTTT. It translates to CATSRAPPGQGGELFF.

This clonotype has a handful of counts. The CDR3 loop is CASSAGQRQPQHF. Here the CDR3 DNA reads TGTGCCAGCAGTGCGGGACAGCGACAGCCCCAGCATTTT. This chain connects TRBV12-3 or TRBV12-4 to TRBJ1-5; 7 bases match TRBD1. The CDR3 covers 13 residues. Trimming took 5 bases from V and 7 from J; bases not matched to a gene: 5.

This clonotype was seen a few times. The genes are TRBV6-2 or TRBV6-3 and TRBJ1-2, with 7 bases that match TRBD1. Per the germline V gene, CDR1 is MNHEY and CDR2 is SVGEGT. The CDR3 totals 14 residues. V lost 4 bases, J lost 3 bases, and 5 bases stayed unmatched. For the CDR3, the DNA is TGTGCCAGCAGTTCCAGGGACAGATACTATGGCTACACCTTC. Translation gives CASSSRDRYYGYTF.

There are many counts of this clonotype. The genes are TRBV28 and TRBJ2-5, with D maybe TRBD2 (5 bases). The germline CDR1 and CDR2 sequences are MDHEN and SYDVKM. Between the trimmed V and J ends, which lost 3 bases and 5 bases, there was a span of 16 bases. This CDR3 contains 15 residues. In DNA form, the CDR3 reads TGTGCCAGCAGTTTGGGAGACCACTCTGGGGAGACCCAGTACTTC. It is translated as CASSLGDHSGETQYF.

This clonotype was counted many times. The chain uses TRBV12-3 or TRBV12-4 and TRBJ2-3; 10 nucleotides match TRBD2. V dropped 2 bases and J dropped 4; count of bases not matched to a gene: 0. There are 14 residues in the CDR3. CDR3 loop: CASSLTSGADTQYF. In DNA, the CDR3 is TGTGCCAGCAGTTTAACTAGCGGGGCAGATACGCAGTATTTT.

The chain links TRBV20-1 to TRBJ2-7; tentative D call: TRBD2 (5 bases). V was trimmed by 5 bases and J by 5 bases, leaving 19 bases between them. Looked up from germline, CDR1 is DFQATT and CDR2 is SNEGSKA (reference sequence). The length of the CDR3 is 14 residues. The CDR3 spells CSASRTRNRDEQYF. The CDR3 nucleotides are TGCAGTGCTTCTCGGACTCGGAATCGTGACGAGCAGTACTTC.

This chain uses TRBV12-3 or TRBV12-4 with TRBJ1-2; D is unclear. V was clipped by 3 bases and J by 3 bases, with 14 bases between them. The CDR3 totals 15 residues. The CDR3 sequence is CASSFRQEEYYGYTF. The CDR3 region has the DNA TGTGCCAGCAGTTTTAGACAAGAGGAATACTATGGCTACACCTTC.

The table lists this clonotype with many counts. The chain recombines TRBV5-1 with TRBJ2-1; 11 bases fit TRBD2. This CDR3 is built from 15 residues. Germline CDR1 reads SGHRS; CDR2 reads YFSETQ. Trimming took 4 bases from V and 5 from J; bases not matched to a gene: 5. CDR3 sequence (DNA): TGCGCCAGCAGCCCGGGACTAGCGGTTAACAATGAGCAGTTCTTC. Translating gives CASSPGLAVNNEQFF. The full variable domain, in which reference TRBV5-1 and TRBJ2-1 provide the parts outside the CDR3, is KAGVTQTPRYLIKTRGQQVTLSCSPISGHRSVSWYQQTPGQGLQFLFEYFSETQRNKGNFPGRFSGRQFSNSRSEMNVSTLELGDSALYLCASSPGLAVNNEQFFGPGTRLTVL.

In this sample, this clonotype turned up a few times. The J gene is TRBJ2-2, the V gene TRBV6-1; TRBD2 agrees at 8 bases. V lost 5 bases and J lost 6; bases outside the gene matches: 11. CDR3 length: 16 amino acids. From germline, CDR1 is MNHNS and CDR2 SASEGT. The CDR3 bases are TGTGCCAGCAGTCCCCCGGGACTAGGGGGACCCGGGGAGCTGTTTTTT. Its translation: CASSPPGLGGPGELFF.